This T cell receptor beta chain is drawn from a study of blood T cells in healthy people across ages. Whole-study findings and limits: Leaving the PBMCs unsorted stopped any conclusive comparison of naive versus antigen-experienced cells. Naive T cell percentage strongly correlated with TCR beta diversity. No one knew whether donors had CMV, which possibly confounded expanded clonotype changes. Observed TCR beta diversity per million T cells went down as age went up. This fall followed a roughly linear course with age.

The use of a sample-barcoded 5' primer and a J-beta primer mix characterized a second PCR of about 7 to 12 cycles. In TCRdb, the 5' RACE reads were re-called with MiXCR into one record per CDR3 protein. Here the sample spans approximately 800,000 distinct CDR3 sequences, around 34% being singletons. Germline V lookup: CDR1 SNHLY, CDR2 FYNNEI. The length of the CDR3 is 15 residues. Trimming took off 2 bases at V and 2 bases at J, with 12 bases between the two ends. This clonotype was counted a few times. What it binds is unknown. Material: blood. This sequence originates from a man between 18 and 35 years old in good health. This rearrangement joins TRBV2 to TRBJ2-5; D remains ambiguous. The CDR3 region is CASSESVGGQETQYF. CDR3 in DNA: TGTGCCAGCAGTGAAAGTGTTGGCGGTCAAGAGACCCAGTACTTC. Filled out from reference TRBV2 and TRBJ2-5, the complete variable domain reads EPEVTQTPSHQVTQMGQEVILRCVPISNHLYFYWYRQILGQKVEFLVSFYNNEISEKSEIFDDQFSVERPDGSNFTLKIRSTKLEDSAMYFCASSESVGGQETQYFGPGTRLLVL.